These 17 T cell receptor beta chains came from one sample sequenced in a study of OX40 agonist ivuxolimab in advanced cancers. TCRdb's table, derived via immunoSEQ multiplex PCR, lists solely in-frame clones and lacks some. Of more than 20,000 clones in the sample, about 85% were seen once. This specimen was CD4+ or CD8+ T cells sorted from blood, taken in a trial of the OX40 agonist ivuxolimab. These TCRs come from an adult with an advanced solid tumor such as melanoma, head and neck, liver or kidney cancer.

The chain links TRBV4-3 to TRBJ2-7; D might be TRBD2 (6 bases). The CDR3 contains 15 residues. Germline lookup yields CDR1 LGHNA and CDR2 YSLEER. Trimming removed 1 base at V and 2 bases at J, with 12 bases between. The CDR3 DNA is TGCGCCAGCAGCCAAGCTAGGGAGGCTACCTACGAGCAGTACTTC. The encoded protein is CASSQAREATYEQYF.

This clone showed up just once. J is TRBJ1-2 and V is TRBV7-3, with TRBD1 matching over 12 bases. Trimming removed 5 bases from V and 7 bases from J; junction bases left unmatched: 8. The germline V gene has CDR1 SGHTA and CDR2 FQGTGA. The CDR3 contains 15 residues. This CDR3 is CASSMPGQGASGYTF. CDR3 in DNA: TGTGCCAGCAGCATGCCGGGACAGGGGGCCTCTGGCTACACCTTC. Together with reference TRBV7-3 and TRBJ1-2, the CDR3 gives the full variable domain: GAGVSQTPSNKVTEKGKYVELRCDPISGHTALYWYRQSLGQGPEFLIYFQGTGAADDSGLPNDRFFAVRPEGSVSTLKIQRTERGDSAVYLCASSMPGQGASGYTFGSGTRLTVV.

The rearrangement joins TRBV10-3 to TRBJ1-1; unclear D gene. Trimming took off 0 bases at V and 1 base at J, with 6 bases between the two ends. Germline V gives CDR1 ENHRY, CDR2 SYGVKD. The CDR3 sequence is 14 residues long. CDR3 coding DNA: TGTGCCATCAGTGAGTCGCGGTGGAACACTGAAGCTTTCTTT. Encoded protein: CAISESRWNTEAFF.

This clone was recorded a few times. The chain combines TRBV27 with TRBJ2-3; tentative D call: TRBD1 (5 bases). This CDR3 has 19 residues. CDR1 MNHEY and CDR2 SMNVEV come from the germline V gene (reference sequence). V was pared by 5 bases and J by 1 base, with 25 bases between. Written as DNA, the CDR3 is TGTGCCAGCAGTCCGACCATGGGCCCTCGTGGGGCTGGCACAGATACGCAGTATTTT. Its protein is CASSPTMGPRGAGTDTQYF.

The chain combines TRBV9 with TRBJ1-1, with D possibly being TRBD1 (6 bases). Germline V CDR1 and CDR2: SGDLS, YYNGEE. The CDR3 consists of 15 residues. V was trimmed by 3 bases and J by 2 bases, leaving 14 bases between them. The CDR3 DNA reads TGTGCCAGCAGCGCCTCCGGGGGCGGCAACACTGAAGCTTTCTTT. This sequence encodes CASSASGGGNTEAFF.

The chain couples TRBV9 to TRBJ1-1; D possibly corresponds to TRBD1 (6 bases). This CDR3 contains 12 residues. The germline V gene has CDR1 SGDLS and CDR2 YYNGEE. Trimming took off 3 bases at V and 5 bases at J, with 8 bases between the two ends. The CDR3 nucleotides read TGTGCCAGCAGCGCAGGGGTGACTGAAGCTTTCTTT. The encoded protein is CASSAGVTEAFF.

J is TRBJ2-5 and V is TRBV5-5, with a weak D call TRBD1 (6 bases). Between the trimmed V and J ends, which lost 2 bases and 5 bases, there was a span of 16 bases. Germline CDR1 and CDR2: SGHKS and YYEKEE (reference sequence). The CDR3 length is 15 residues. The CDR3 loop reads CASSFSQGSGETQYF. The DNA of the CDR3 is TGTGCCAGCAGCTTCTCACAGGGTTCGGGGGAGACCCAGTACTTC.

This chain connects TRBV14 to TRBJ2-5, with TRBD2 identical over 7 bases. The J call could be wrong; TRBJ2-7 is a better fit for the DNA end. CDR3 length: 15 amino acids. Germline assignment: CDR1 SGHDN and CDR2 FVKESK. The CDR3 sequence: CASSQIAGPTYEQYF. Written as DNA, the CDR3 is TGTGCCAGCAGCCAGATAGCGGGCCCTACCTACGAGCAGTACTTC.

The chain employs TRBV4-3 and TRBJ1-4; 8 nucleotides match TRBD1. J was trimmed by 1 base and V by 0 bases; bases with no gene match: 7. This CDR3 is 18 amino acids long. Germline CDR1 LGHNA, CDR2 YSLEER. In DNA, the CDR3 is TGCGCCAGCAGCCAAGAGGAGACAGGGGAGGGAACTAATGAAAAACTGTTTTTT. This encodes CASSQEETGEGTNEKLFF.

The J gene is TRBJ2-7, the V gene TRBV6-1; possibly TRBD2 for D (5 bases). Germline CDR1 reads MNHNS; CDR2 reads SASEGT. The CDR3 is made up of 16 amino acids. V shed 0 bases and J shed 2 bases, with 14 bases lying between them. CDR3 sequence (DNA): TGTGCCAGCAGTGAAGCGCTTCGAGGGATAGCCTACGAGCAGTACTTC. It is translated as CASSEALRGIAYEQYF.

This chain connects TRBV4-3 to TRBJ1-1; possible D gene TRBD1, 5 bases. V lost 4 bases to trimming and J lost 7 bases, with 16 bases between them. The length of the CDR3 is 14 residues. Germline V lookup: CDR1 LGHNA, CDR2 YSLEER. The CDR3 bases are TGCGCCAGCAGCCTTGTGGAGGGGAGCCATGAAGCTTTCTTT. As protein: CASSLVEGSHEAFF.

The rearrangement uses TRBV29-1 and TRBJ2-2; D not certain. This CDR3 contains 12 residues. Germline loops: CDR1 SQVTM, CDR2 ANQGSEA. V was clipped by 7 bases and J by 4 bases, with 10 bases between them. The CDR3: CSARVGTGELFF. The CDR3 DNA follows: TGCAGCGCTCGGGTGGGCACCGGGGAGCTGTTTTTT.

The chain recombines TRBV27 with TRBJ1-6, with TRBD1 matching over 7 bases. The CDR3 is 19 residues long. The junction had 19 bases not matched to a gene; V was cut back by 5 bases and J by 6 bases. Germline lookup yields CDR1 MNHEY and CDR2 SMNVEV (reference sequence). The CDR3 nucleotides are TGTGCCAGCAGTCCGAGACAGGGAAAATTGGTCTTTGGTAATTCACCCCTCCACTTT. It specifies CASSPRQGKLVFGNSPLHF.

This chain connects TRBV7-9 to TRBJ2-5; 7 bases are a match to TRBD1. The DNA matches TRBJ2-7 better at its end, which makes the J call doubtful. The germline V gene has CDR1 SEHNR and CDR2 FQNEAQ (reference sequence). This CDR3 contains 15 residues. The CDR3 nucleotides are TGTGCCAGCAGCTTAGAACAGGGGAACTCCTACGAGCAGTACTTC. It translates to CASSLEQGNSYEQYF.

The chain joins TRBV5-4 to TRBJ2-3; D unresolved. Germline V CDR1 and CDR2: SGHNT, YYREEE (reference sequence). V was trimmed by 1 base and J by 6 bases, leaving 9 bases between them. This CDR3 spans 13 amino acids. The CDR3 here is CASSLPMGDTQYF. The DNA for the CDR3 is TGTGCCAGCAGCTTGCCCATGGGGGATACGCAGTATTTT.

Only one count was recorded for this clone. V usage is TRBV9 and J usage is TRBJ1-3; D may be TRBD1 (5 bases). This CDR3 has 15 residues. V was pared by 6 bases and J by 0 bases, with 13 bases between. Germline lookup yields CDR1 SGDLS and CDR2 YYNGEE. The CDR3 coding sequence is TGTGCCAGCACACGGGGCGATAGCTCTGGAAACACCATATATTTT. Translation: CASTRGDSSGNTIYF. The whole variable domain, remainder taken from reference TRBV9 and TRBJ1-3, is DSGVTQTPKHLITATGQRVTLRCSPRSGDLSVYWYQQSLDQGLQFLIQYYNGEERAKGNILERFSAQQFPDLHSELNLSSLELGDSALYFCASTRGDSSGNTIYFGEGSWLTVV.

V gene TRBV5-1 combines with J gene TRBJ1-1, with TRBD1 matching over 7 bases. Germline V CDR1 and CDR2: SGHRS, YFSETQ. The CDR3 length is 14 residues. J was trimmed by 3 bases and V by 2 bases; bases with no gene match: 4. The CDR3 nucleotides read TGCGCCAGCAGCTTCACAGGGGCGGACACTGAAGCTTTCTTT. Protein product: CASSFTGADTEAFF.